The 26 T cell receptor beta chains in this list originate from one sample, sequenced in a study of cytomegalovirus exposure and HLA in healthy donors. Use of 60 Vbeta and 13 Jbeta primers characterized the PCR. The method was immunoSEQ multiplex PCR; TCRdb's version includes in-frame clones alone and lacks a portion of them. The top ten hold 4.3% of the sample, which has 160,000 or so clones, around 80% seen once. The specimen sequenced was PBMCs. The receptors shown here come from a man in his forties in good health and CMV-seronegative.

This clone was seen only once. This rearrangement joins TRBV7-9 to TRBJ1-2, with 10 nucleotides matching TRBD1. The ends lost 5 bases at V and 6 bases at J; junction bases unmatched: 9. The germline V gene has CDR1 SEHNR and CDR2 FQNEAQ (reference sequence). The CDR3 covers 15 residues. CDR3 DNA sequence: TGTGCCAGCAGCGGAAGGACAGGGGGTTTGGATGGCTACACCTTC. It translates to CASSGRTGGLDGYTF.

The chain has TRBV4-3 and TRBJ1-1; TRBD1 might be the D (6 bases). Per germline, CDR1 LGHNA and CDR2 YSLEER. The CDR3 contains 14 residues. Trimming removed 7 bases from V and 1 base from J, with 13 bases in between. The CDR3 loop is CASNYRVGNTEAFF. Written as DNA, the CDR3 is TGCGCCAGCAACTACAGGGTCGGGAACACTGAAGCTTTCTTT.

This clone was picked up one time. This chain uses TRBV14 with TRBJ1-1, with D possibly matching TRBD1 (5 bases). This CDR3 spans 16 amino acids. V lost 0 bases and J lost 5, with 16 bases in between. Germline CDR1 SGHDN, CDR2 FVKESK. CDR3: CASSQDIRAVGTEAFF. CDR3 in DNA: TGTGCCAGCAGCCAAGATATCAGGGCGGTTGGGACTGAAGCTTTCTTT.

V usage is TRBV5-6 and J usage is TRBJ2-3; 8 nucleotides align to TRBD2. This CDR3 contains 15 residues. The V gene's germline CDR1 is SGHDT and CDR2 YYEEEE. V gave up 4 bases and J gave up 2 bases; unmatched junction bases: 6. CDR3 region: CASSPPGGYTDTQYF. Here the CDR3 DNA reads TGTGCCAGCAGCCCTCCGGGGGGGTACACAGATACGCAGTATTTT.

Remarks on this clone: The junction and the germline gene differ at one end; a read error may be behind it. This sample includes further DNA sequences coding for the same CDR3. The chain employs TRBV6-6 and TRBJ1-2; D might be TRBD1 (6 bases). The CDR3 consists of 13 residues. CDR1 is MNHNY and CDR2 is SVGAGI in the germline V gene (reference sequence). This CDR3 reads CASSPHRTDGYTF. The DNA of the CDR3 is TGCGCCAGCAGCCCACATCGGACAGATGGCTACACCTTC.

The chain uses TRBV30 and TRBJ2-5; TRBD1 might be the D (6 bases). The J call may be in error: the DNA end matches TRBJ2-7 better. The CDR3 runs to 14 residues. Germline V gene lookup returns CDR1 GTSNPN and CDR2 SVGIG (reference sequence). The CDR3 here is CAWSVWTAGHEQYF. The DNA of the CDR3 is TGTGCCTGGAGTGTTTGGACAGCCGGGCACGAGCAGTACTTC.

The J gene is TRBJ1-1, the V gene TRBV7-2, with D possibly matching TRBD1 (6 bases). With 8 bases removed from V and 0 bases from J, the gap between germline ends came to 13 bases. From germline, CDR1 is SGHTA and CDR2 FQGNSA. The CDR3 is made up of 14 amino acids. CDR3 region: CASAKGGMNTEAFF. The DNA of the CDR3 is TGTGCCAGCGCGAAAGGGGGAATGAACACTGAAGCTTTCTTT.

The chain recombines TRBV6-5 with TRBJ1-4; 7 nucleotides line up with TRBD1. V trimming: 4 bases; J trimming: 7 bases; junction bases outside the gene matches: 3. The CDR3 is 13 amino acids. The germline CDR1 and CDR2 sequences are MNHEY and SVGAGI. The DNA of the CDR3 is TGTGCCAGCAGTTGGAACAGGGGTGAAAAACTGTTTTTT. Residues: CASSWNRGEKLFF.

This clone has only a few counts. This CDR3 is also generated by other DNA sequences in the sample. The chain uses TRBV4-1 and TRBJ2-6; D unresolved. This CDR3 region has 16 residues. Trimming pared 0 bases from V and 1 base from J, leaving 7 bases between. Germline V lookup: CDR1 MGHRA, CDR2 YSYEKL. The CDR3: CASSQDLSSGANVLTF. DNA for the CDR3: TGCGCCAGCAGCCAAGATTTGTCATCTGGGGCCAACGTCCTGACTTTC.

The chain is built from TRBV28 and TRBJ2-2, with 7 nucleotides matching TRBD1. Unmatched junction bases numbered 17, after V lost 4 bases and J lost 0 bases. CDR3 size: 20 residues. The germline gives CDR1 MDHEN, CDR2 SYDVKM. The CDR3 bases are TGTGCCAGCAGTTCGAGACGGGACAGATTTAGGTCCACGAACACCGGGGAGCTGTTTTTT. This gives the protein CASSSRRDRFRSTNTGELFF.

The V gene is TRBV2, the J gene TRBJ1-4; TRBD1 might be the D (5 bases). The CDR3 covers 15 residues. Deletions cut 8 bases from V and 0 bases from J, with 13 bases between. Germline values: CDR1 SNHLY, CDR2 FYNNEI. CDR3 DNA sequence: TGTGCCAGCCGGAAACTGACAGCAACTAATGAAAAACTGTTTTTT. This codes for CASRKLTATNEKLFF.

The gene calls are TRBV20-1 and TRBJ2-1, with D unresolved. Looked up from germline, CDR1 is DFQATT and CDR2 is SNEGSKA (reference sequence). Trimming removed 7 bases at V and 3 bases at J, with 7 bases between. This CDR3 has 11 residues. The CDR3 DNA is TGCAGTGTCGGTAGCTACAATGAGCAGTTCTTC. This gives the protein CSVGSYNEQFF.

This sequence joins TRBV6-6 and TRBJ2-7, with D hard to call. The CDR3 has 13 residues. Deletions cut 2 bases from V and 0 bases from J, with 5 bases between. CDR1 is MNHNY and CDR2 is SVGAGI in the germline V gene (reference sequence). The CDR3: CASSYGHSYEQYF. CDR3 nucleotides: TGTGCCAGCAGTTACGGCCACTCCTACGAGCAGTACTTC.

The DNA of the CDR3 is TGTGCCAGCCTTAGGGACACCTACCTCTACGAGCAGTACTTC. Translating gives CASLRDTYLYEQYF. V is TRBV2 and J is TRBJ2-7, with D tentatively TRBD1 (6 bases). V lost 8 bases and J 3 bases, leaving 17 bases between the germline ends. The CDR3 length is 14 residues. Germline CDR1 SNHLY, CDR2 FYNNEI.

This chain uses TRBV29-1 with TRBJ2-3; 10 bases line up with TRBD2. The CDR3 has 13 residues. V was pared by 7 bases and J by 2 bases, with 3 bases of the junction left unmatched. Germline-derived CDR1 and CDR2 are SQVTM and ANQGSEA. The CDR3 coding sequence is TGCAGCGGCCTAGCGGGGGTCACAGATACGCAGTATTTT. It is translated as CSGLAGVTDTQYF.

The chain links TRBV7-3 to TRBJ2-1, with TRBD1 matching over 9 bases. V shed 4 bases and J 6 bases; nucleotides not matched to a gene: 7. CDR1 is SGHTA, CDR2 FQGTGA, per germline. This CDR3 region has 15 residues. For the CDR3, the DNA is TGTGCCAGCAGCTCGGGACAGGGAAAAGGCAATGAGCAGTTCTTC. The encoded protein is CASSSGQGKGNEQFF.

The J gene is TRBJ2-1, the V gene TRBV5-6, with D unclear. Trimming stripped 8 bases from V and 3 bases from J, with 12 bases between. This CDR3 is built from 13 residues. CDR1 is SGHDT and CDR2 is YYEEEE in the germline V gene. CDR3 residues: CASNQRHYNEQFF. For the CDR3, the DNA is TGTGCCAGTAACCAGCGTCACTACAATGAGCAGTTCTTC.

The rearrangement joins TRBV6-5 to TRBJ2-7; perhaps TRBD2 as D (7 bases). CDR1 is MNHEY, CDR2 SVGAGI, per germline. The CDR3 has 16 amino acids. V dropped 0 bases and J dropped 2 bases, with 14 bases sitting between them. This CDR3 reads CASSYSTGGGPYEQYF. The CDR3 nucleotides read TGTGCCAGCAGTTACTCGACGGGGGGCGGCCCCTACGAGCAGTACTTC.

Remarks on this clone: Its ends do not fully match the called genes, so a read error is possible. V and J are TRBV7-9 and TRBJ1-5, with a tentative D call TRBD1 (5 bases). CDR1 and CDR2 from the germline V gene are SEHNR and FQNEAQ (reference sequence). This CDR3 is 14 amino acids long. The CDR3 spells CSSSSTGSNQPQHF. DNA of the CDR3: TGTTCCAGCAGCTCAACAGGATCTAATCAGCCCCAGCATTTT.

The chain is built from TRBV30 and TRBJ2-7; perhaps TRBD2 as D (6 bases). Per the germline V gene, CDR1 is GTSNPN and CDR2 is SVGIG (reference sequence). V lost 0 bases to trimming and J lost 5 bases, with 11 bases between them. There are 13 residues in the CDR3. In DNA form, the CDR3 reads TGTGCCTGGAGTGTGGGGCGCGGGGACGAGCAGTACTTC. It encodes CAWSVGRGDEQYF.

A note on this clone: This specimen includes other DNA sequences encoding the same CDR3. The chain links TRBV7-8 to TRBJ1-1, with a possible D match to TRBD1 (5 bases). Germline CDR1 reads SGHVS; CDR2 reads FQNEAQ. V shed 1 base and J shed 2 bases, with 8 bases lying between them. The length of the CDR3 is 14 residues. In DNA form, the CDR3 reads TGTGCCAGCAGCTTAGTGGGGGGAAACACTGAAGCTTTCTTT. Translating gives CASSLVGGNTEAFF.

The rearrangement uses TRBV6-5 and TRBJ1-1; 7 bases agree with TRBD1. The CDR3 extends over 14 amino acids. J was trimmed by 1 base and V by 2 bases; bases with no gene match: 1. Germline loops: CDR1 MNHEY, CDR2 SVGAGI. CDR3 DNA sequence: TGTGCCAGCAGTTACCAGGGGGGGAACACTGAAGCTTTCTTT. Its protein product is CASSYQGGNTEAFF.

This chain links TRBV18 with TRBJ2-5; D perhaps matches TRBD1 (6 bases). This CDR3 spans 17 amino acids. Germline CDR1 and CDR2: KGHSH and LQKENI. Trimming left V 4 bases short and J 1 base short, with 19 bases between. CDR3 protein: CASSRVVLDRPQETQYF. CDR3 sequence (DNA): TGTGCCAGCTCACGGGTAGTTTTGGACAGACCCCAAGAGACCCAGTACTTC.

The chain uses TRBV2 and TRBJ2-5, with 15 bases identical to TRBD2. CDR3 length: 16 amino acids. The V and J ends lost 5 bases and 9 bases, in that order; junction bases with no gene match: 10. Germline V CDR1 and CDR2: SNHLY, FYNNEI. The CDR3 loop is CASSFGLAGGKWAQYF. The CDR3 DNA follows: TGTGCCAGCAGTTTCGGACTAGCGGGGGGGAAGTGGGCCCAGTACTTC.

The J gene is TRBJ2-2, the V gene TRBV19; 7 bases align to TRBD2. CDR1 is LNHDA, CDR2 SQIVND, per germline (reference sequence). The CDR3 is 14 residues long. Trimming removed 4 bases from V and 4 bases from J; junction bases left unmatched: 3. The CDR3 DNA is TGTGCCAGTAGTAGCCTAGCGGCCACCGGGGAGCTGTTTTTT. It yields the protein CASSSLAATGELFF.

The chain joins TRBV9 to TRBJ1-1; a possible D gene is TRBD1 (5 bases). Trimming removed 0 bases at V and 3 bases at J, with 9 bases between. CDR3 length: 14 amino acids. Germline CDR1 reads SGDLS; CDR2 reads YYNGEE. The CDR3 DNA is TGTGCCAGCAGCGTAGTAGGGGCAGACACTGAAGCTTTCTTT. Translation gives CASSVVGADTEAFF.